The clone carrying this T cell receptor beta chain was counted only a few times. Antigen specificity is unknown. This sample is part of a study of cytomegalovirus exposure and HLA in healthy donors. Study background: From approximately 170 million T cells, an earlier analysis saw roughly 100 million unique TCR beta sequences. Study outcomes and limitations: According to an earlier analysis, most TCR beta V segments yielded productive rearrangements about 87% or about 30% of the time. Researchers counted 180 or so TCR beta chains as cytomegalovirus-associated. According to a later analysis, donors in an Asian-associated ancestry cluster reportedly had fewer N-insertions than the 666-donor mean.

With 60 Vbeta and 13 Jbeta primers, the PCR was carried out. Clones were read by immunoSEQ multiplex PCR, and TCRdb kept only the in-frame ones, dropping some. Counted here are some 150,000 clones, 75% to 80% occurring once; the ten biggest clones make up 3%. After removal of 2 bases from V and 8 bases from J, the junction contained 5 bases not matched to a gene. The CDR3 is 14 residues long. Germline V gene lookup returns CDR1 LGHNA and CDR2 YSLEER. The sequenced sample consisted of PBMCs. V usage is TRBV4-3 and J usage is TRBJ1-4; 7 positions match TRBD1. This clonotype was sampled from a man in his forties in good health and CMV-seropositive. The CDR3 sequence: CASSQHGDSEKLFF. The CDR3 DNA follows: TGCGCCAGCAGCCAACATGGGGACAGCGAAAAACTGTTTTTT.